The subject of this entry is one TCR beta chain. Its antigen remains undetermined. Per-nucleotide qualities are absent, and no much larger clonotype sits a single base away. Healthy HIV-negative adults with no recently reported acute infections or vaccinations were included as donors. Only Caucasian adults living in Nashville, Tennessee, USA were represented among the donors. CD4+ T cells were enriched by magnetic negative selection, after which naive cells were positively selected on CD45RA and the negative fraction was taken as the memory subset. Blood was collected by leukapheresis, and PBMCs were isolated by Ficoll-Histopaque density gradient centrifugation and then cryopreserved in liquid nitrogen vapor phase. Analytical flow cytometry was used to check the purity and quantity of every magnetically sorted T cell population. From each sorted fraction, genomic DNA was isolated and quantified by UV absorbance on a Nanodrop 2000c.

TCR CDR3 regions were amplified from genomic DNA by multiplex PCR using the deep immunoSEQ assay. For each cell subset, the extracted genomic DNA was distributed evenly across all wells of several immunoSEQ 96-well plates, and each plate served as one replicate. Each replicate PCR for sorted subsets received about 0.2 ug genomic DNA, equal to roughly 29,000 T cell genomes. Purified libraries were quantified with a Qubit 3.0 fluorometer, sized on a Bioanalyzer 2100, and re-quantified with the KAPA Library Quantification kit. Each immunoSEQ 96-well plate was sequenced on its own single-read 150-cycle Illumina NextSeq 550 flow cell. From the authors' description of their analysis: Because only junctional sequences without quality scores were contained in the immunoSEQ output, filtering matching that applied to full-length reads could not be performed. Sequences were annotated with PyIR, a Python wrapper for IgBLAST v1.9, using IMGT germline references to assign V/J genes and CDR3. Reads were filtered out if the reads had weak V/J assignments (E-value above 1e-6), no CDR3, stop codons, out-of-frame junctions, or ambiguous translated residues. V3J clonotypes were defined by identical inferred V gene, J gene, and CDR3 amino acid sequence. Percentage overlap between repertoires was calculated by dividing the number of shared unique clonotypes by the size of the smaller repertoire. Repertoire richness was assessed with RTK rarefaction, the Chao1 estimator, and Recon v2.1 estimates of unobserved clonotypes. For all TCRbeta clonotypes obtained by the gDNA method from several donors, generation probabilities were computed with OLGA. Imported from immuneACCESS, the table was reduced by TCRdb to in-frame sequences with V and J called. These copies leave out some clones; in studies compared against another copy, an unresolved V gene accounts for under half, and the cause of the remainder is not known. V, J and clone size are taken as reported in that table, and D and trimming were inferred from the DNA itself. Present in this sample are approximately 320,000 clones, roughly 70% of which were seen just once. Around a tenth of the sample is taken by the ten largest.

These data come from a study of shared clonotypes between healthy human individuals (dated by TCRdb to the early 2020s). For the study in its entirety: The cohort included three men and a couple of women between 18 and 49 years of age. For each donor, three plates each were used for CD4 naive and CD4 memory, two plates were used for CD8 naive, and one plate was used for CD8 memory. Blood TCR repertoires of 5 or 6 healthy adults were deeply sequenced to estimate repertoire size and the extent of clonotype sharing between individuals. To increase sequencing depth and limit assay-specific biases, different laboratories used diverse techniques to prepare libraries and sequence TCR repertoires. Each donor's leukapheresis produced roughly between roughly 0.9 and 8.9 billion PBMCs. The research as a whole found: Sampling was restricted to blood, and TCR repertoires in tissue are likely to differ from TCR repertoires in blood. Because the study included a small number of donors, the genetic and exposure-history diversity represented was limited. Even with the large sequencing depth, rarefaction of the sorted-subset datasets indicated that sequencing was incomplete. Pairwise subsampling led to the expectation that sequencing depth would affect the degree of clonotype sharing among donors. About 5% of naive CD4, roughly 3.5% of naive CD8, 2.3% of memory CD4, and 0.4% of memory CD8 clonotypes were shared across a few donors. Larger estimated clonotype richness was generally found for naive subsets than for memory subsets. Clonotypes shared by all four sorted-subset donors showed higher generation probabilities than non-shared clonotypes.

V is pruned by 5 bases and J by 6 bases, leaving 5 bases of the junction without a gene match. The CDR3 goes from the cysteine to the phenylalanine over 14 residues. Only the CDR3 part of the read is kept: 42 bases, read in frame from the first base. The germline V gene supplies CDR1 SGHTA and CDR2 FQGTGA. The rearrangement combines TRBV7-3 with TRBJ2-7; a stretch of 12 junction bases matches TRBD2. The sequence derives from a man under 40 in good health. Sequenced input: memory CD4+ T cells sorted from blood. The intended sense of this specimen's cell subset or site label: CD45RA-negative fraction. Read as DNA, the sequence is TGTGCCAGCAGCCGCGGGGGACTAGCGGGCGAGCAGTACTTC. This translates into CASSRGGLAGEQYF.